This T cell receptor (beta chain) was recorded in a study of neoadjuvant anti-PD-1 for oral cavity cancer. About the research overall: Around day 43, patients without progression received a fourth nivolumab dose before surgery. Findings and limits, study-wide: Only three patients per response group were TCR-analyzed; validation needed. Pretreatment Treg/Th17 ratio correlated inversely with post-treatment tumor clonality.

For this clone: Its antigen is undetermined.

Cohort: HPV-negative, locally advanced oral cavity squamous cell carcinoma patients. V was shortened by 2 bases and J by 7 bases, with 9 bases between the two germline ends. Germline CDR1 MNHEY, CDR2 SVGAGI. This CDR3 is built from 13 residues. The method was immunoSEQ multiplex PCR; TCRdb's version includes in-frame clones alone and lacks a portion of them. Of roughly 16,000 clones listed, about 60% are singletons. This TCR was recovered from a person aged 40 to 85 with oral cavity squamous cell carcinoma. The starting material was PBMCs, obtained before nivolumab (anti-PD-1) treatment. The rearrangement joins TRBV6-5 to TRBJ1-5; D unclear. CDR3 sequence (DNA): TGTGCCAGCAGTTACCTCGAAGGACAGCCCCAGCATTTT. Its translation: CASSYLEGQPQHF.